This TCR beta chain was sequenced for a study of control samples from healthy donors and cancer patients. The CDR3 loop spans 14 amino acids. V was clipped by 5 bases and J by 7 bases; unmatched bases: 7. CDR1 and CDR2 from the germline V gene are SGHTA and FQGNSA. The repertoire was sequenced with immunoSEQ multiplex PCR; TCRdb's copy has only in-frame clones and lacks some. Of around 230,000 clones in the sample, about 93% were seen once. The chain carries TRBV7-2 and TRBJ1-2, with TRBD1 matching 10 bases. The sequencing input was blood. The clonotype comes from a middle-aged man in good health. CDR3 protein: CASSPGQGGFGYTF. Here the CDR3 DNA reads TGTGCCAGCAGCCCCGGACAGGGGGGTTTTGGCTACACCTTC.